Listed below are T cell receptor beta chains from one sample, sequenced in a study of blood T cell repertoires in COVID-19. TCRdb's copy holds only in-frame clones and misses some; the assay was immunoSEQ multiplex PCR. The sample consists of under 30,000 clones, roughly 87% of them appearing once. The sample was peripheral blood. Receptor source: a human donor in a cohort sampled during active COVID-19. Both conserved end residues are part of each CDR3. The order of the fields is D gene, V gene, clone size, J gene, CDR3 protein, CDR3 DNA. The D gene is left open where the match is weak. Not all rows give a size; the values are once, few, many and, for expanded clones, a class.

>.|TRBV11-3|few|TRBJ1-1
CASSLLGDTEAFF
TGTGCCAGCAGCCTGTTAGGGGACACTGAAGCTTTCTTT
>TRBD1|TRBV7-9|.|TRBJ1-3
CASTLSGQALSSGNTIYF
TGTGCCAGCACTCTTTCCGGACAGGCTCTAAGCTCTGGAAACACCATATATTTT
>TRBD1|TRBV6-2/TRBV6-3|.|TRBJ1-2
CASSSRTGVRGGYTF
TGTGCCAGCAGTTCCCGGACAGGGGTGCGTGGTGGCTACACCTTC
>.|TRBV2|.|TRBJ1-1
CASLRGTEAFF
TGTGCCAGCCTAAGGGGGACTGAAGCTTTCTTT
>.|TRBV19|.|TRBJ1-1
CASSINRVSTEAFF
TGTGCCAGTAGTATTAACAGGGTCAGCACTGAAGCTTTCTTT
>TRBD2|TRBV9|.|TRBJ2-2
CASTGRAGGTGELFF
TGTGCCAGCACGGGCCGGGCGGGGGGCACCGGGGAGCTGTTTTTT
>TRBD2|TRBV7-2|.|TRBJ2-7
CASSLGLAGGSWQYF
TGTGCCAGCAGCTTGGGACTAGCGGGGGGTTCCTGGCAGTACTTC
>TRBD1|TRBV9|.|TRBJ1-6
CASSAQTGALTNSPLHF
TGTGCCAGCAGCGCCCAGACAGGGGCGCTGACAAATTCACCCCTCCACTTT
>.|TRBV13|.|TRBJ1-5
CASSLEAEGQPQHF
TGTGCCAGCAGCTTAGAGGCAGAGGGTCAGCCCCAGCATTTT
>TRBD2|TRBV28|.|TRBJ2-7
CASSFVRTSGGYEQYF
TGTGCCAGCAGTTTTGTAAGGACTAGCGGGGGGTACGAGCAGTACTTC
>.|TRBV11-2|.|TRBJ1-2
CASSSGQTYGYTF
TGTGCCAGCAGCTCAGGACAGACCTATGGCTACACCTTC
>TRBD2|TRBV4-1|.|TRBJ2-5
CASSTSGGRVQETQYF
TGCGCCAGCAGCACCTCGGGGGGTAGGGTACAAGAGACCCAGTACTTC
>TRBD2|TRBV3-1/TRBV3-2|.|TRBJ2-3
CASSQTRTGGSPHF
TGTGCCAGCAGCCAAACAAGAACGGGGGGTTCCCCACATTTT
>TRBD2|TRBV30|.|TRBJ2-1
CAWSVPPGLAGVNEQFF
TGTGCCTGGAGTGTTCCCCCGGGACTAGCGGGGGTCAATGAGCAGTTCTTC
>TRBD1|TRBV9|.|TRBJ2-6
CASSKGAISGANVLTF
TGTGCCAGCAGCAAGGGGGCGATCTCTGGGGCCAACGTCCTGACTTTC
>TRBD1|TRBV19|.|TRBJ2-2
CASSTIPGQGATGELFF
TGTGCCAGTAGTACCATTCCGGGACAGGGGGCGACCGGGGAGCTGTTTTTT
>TRBD1|TRBV28|.|TRBJ1-5
CASRQGQINQPQHF
TGTGCCAGCAGACAGGGACAGATAAATCAGCCCCAGCATTTT
>.|TRBV4-2|.|TRBJ2-2
CASSQGTETGELFF
TGTGCCAGCAGCCAAGGAACAGAAACCGGGGAGCTGTTTTTT
>TRBD1|TRBV18|.|TRBJ1-2
CASSPGQGARGYTF
TGTGCCAGCTCACCGGGACAGGGGGCGCGGGGCTACACCTTC
>.|TRBV4-2|.|TRBJ2-7
CASSQEMAGASSYEQYF
TGTGCCAGCAGCCAAGAAATGGCGGGGGCGAGCTCCTACGAGCAGTACTTC
>.|TRBV9|.|TRBJ2-3
CASSVAGLSSTDTQYF
TGTGCCAGCAGCGTAGCTGGACTCTCTAGCACAGATACGCAGTATTTT